One sample yielded the 6 T cell receptor beta chains listed below, sequenced in a study of blood T cell repertoires in COVID-19. Using immunoSEQ multiplex PCR, the repertoire was profiled, and TCRdb retains in-frame clones only, with some absent. Of 130,000 to 150,000 clones listed, 70% to 90% are singletons. Source material: peripheral blood. The receptors come from a woman aged 60-75 years with COVID-19, enrolled during active disease.

This chain uses TRBV5-1 with TRBJ1-6, with TRBD1 matching 8 bases. V shed 4 bases, J shed 8 bases, and the junction held 8 bases outside the gene matches. The CDR3 covers 15 residues. Per germline, CDR1 SGHRS and CDR2 YFSETQ. The CDR3 sequence is CASSPDRVGDSPLHF. CDR3 DNA: TGCGCCAGCAGCCCGGACAGGGTCGGGGATTCACCCCTCCACTTT. The variable domain in full, with the rest retrieved from reference TRBV5-1 and TRBJ1-6, is KAGVTQTPRYLIKTRGQQVTLSCSPISGHRSVSWYQQTPGQGLQFLFEYFSETQRNKGNFPGRFSGRQFSNSRSEMNVSTLELGDSALYLCASSPDRVGDSPLHFGNGTRLTVT.

The chain has TRBV6-6 and TRBJ1-2; TRBD1 matches 8 bases. CDR3 length equals 17 residues. Trimming cost V 5 bases and J 1 base; bases outside gene matches: 12. The germline CDR1 and CDR2 sequences are MNHNY and SVGAGI (reference sequence). The CDR3 DNA reads TGTGCCAGCAGTCCCGGGACAGGCATAACCCGTAACTATGGCTACACCTTC. Its protein product is CASSPGTGITRNYGYTF.

This chain joins TRBV11-3 and TRBJ2-7, with a possible D match to TRBD2 (6 bases). Germline assignment: CDR1 SGHNT and CDR2 YENEEA. Trimming pared 5 bases from V and 1 base from J, leaving 12 bases between. This CDR3 is built from 14 residues. The CDR3 here is CASSPGTASYEQYF. DNA for the CDR3: TGTGCCAGCAGCCCCGGGACTGCTTCCTACGAGCAGTACTTC.

The chain links TRBV2 to TRBJ2-3; 7 positions match TRBD1. The CDR3 is 13 residues long. The V and J ends lost 5 bases and 1 base, in that order; junction bases with no gene match: 0. Per the germline V gene, CDR1 is SNHLY and CDR2 is FYNNEI. The CDR3 sequence is CASSQGGTDTQYF. In DNA form, the CDR3 reads TGTGCCAGCAGTCAGGGGGGCACAGATACGCAGTATTTT.

V gene TRBV10-2 combines with J gene TRBJ2-3; D is uncertain. In germline, CDR1 is WSHSY, CDR2 SAAADI. This CDR3 region has 11 residues. V was clipped by 10 bases and J by 4 bases, with 9 bases between them. The CDR3, as DNA: TGCGCCACCTTAGTGTCAGATACGCAGTATTTT. It specifies CATLVSDTQYF.

The rearrangement links TRBV12-3 or TRBV12-4 to TRBJ1-1; D remains unclear. The CDR3 length is 13 residues. Trimming pared 7 bases from V and 0 bases from J, leaving 9 bases between. CDR3 coding DNA: TGTGCCAGCAAACAAACAGTGAACACTGAAGCTTTCTTT. Its translation is CASKQTVNTEAFF.